The clone carrying this T cell receptor (beta chain) was recorded only once. Original methodology: It was from reference gene primer amplification that nucleated cell counts were estimated. Clones were sequenced by immunoSEQ multiplex PCR, and TCRdb holds only the in-frame ones, with some missing. V and J calls and clone size are those listed in that table; D and trimming were worked out from the DNA. The sample lists tens of thousands of clones, approximately 85% occurring once. The sample originates from a study of blood T cell repertoires in COVID-19. Study details: Some COVID-19 samples were acute and others convalescent; all came from the United States, Italy and Spain. T cells, B-cell-depleted T cells, or PBMCs provided the cDNA or gDNA that served as material.

The specimen sequenced was peripheral blood. This TCR was recovered from a man between 45 and 60 years old with active COVID-19.

CDR3 protein: CASSQEGGGSLLDTQYF. The DNA of the CDR3 is TGTGCCAGCAGCCAAGAAGGGGGGGGCTCGTTACTAGATACGCAGTATTTT. The chain recombines TRBV3-1 (or the pseudogene TRBV3-2) with TRBJ2-3, with D perhaps TRBD2 (7 bases). The germline V gene encodes CDR1 LGHDT and CDR2 YNNKEL (reference sequence). With 0 bases removed from V and 5 bases from J, the gap between germline ends came to 18 bases. The CDR3 runs to 17 residues.